These 7 T cell receptor beta chains share one sample of origin, sequenced in a study of cytomegalovirus exposure and HLA in healthy donors (TCRdb year 2017). Preparation of the library involved the immunoSEQ multiplex PCR assay. The table was pulled from immuneACCESS by TCRdb, which kept in-frame rearrangements only. Such tables lose some clones; where checked, under half of the loss comes from unresolved V genes, and the rest has no known cause. The sample yields 150,000 to 200,000 clones; more than 70% were counted once. Approximately 1.5% of the sample goes to the ten largest clones. The sample taken for sequencing was PBMCs. These receptors originate from a woman under 30 in good health and CMV-seronegative.

The chain carries TRBV10-2 and TRBJ1-4; D unresolved. Trimming shortened V by 4 bases and J by 0 bases, and 6 bases separated the two germline ends. The CDR3 is made up of 14 amino acids. Germline V CDR1 and CDR2: WSHSY, SAAADI. The CDR3 DNA sequence: TGCGCCAGCAGTGGGCCAGCAACTAATGAAAAACTGTTTTTT. This gives the protein CASSGPATNEKLFF.

The chain joins TRBV7-3 to TRBJ1-2, with 9 bases lining up with TRBD1. Germline assignment: CDR1 SGHTA and CDR2 FQGTGA. The junction had 7 bases not matched to a gene; V was cut back by 2 bases and J by 3 bases. The CDR3 spans 16 residues. CDR3 residues: CASSLRGTGSHYGYTF. In nucleotides, the CDR3 is TGTGCCAGCAGCTTACGGGGGACAGGGAGTCACTATGGCTACACCTTC. Together with reference TRBV7-3 and TRBJ1-2, the CDR3 gives the full variable domain: GAGVSQTPSNKVTEKGKYVELRCDPISGHTALYWYRQSLGQGPEFLIYFQGTGAADDSGLPNDRFFAVRPEGSVSTLKIQRTERGDSAVYLCASSLRGTGSHYGYTFGSGTRLTVV.

The genes are TRBV19 and TRBJ2-2; TRBD1 matches at 10 bases. Trimming took 6 bases from V and 5 from J; bases not matched to a gene: 6. CDR1 LNHDA and CDR2 SQIVND come from the germline V gene (reference sequence). The CDR3 has 15 amino acids. CDR3: CASRETGGLTGELFF. The CDR3, as DNA: TGTGCCAGTAGGGAGACAGGGGGCTTGACCGGGGAGCTGTTTTTT.

This clone has only a few counts. The chain has TRBV19 and TRBJ1-5; TRBD1 is a possible D gene (6 bases). V was pared by 7 bases and J by 3 bases, with 13 bases between. This CDR3 contains 14 residues. The V gene's germline CDR1 is LNHDA and CDR2 SQIVND (reference sequence). This CDR3 reads CASTLDRFNQPQHF. The CDR3 nucleotides are TGTGCCAGTACACTTGACAGGTTCAATCAGCCCCAGCATTTT. The full variable domain, with the rest looked up from reference TRBV19 and TRBJ1-5, is DGGITQSPKYLFRKEGQNVTLSCEQNLNHDAMYWYRQDPGQGLRLIYYSQIVNDFQKGDIAEGYSVSREKKESFPLTVTSAQKNPTAFYLCASTLDRFNQPQHFGDGTRLSIL.

This clone was counted once. V is TRBV5-4 and J is TRBJ2-1; possible D gene TRBD2, 7 bases. Germline CDR1 reads SGHNT; CDR2 reads YYREEE (reference sequence). Trimming stripped 1 base from V and 0 bases from J, with 11 bases between. The CDR3 totals 16 residues. CDR3 region: CASSLSGGRSYNEQFF. Written as DNA, the CDR3 is TGTGCCAGCAGCTTGTCCGGGGGGCGCTCCTACAATGAGCAGTTCTTC. Full variable domain (missing parts from reference TRBV5-4 and TRBJ2-1): ETGVTQSPTHLIKTRGQQVTLRCSSQSGHNTVSWYQQALGQGPQFIFQYYREEENGRGNFPPRFSGLQFPNYSSELNVNALELDDSALYLCASSLSGGRSYNEQFFGPGTRLTVL.

V and J are TRBV5-1 and TRBJ1-1; D remains ambiguous. The V gene lost 4 bases and the J gene lost 1 base, with 11 bases spanning the gap. The CDR3 extends over 14 amino acids. CDR1 is SGHRS, CDR2 YFSETQ, per germline. The CDR3 DNA sequence: TGCGCCAGCAGCCCTTCCTCGGGGAACACTGAAGCTTTCTTT. It translates to CASSPSSGNTEAFF.

The chain is built from TRBV5-4 and TRBJ2-5, with D perhaps matching TRBD2 (6 bases). Germline-derived CDR1 and CDR2 are SGHNT and YYREEE (reference sequence). V lost 6 bases and J 5 bases, leaving 17 bases between the germline ends. This CDR3 has 14 residues. The chain's CDR3 is CASKPSDVSETQYF. CDR3 DNA sequence: TGTGCCAGCAAACCTAGCGACGTATCGGAGACCCAGTACTTC.